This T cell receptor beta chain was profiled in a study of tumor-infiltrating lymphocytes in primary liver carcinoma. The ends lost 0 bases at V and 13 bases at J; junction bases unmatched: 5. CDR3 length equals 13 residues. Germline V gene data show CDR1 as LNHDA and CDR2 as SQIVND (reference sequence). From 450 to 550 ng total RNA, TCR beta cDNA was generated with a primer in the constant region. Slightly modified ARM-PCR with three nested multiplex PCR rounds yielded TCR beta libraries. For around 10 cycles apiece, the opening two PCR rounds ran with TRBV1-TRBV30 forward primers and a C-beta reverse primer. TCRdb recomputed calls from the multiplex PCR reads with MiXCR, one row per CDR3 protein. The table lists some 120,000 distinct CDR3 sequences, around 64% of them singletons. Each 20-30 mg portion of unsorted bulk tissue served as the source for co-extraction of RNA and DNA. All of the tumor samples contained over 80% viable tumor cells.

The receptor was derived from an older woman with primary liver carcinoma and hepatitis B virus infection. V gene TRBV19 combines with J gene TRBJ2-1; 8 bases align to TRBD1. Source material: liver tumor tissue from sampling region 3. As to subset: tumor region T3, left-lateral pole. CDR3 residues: CASSIEDRVGQFF. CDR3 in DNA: TGTGCCAGTAGTATAGAGGACAGGGTAGGTCAGTTCTTC.